This note documents a single T cell receptor (beta chain) sequence. Antigen: not known. Profiling relied on immunoSEQ multiplex PCR, and the TCRdb table lists in-frame clones only, not all of them. The data hold some 480,000 clones, with around 88% observed a single time. The data belong to a study of Ad26.COV2.S vaccination and SARS-CoV-2 variants. Study-wide context: Intramuscular Ad26.COV2.S doses were given once or twice, 56 days apart.

Overall study results and limits: Among vaccine recipients, spike-specific TCR breadth exceeded that of placebo recipients.

As to treatment: around 19 received Ad26.COV2.S at low or high dose, single or two shots; about 5 received placebo; per-sample allocation not given. Sampling was done on day 63 after the first vaccine or placebo injection. The donor was a Boston adult aged 18-55 years. Vaccination used an Ad26 vector expressing Wuhan-strain SARS-CoV-2 spike. The CDR3 consists of 14 residues. Germline-derived CDR1 and CDR2 are SGHRS and YFSETQ. V lost 0 bases to trimming and J lost 8 bases, with 14 bases between them. The sequencing here drew on peripheral blood, taken in a trial of Ad26.COV2.S vaccine versus placebo. The TCR originated in a person aged 18-60 years who received the Ad26.COV2.S COVID-19 vaccine or a placebo. The chain employs TRBV5-1 and TRBJ1-2; D gene ambiguous. CDR3 residues: CASSLDGIEWGYTF. The CDR3 coding sequence is TGCGCCAGCAGCTTGGACGGGATCGAGTGGGGCTACACCTTC.